Listed below are T cell receptor beta chains from one sample, sequenced in a study of blood T cell repertoires in COVID-19. TCRdb's copy holds only in-frame clones and misses some; the assay was immunoSEQ multiplex PCR. Of just over 25,000 clones listed, around 88% were seen once; the top ten hold about 16%. Sequencing input: peripheral blood. The receptors shown here come from a man in his 70s with acute or convalescent COVID-19. CDR3s include the opening cysteine and the closing phenylalanine or tryptophan. The order of the fields is D gene, J gene, clone size, V gene, CDR3 DNA, CDR3 protein. A D gene is named only where the DNA matches it firmly. Clone size appears in some rows only: once, few, many, or a class for an expanded clone.

TRBD2 TRBJ2-2 NA TRBV29-1 TGCAGCGTCCGGGAGGGGATCACCGGGGAGCTGTTTTTT CSVREGITGELFF
NA TRBJ2-7 medium-sized TRBV5-6 TGTGCCAGCAGCTTGGGAGGGGGAGTCTACGAGCAGTACTTC CASSLGGGVYEQYF
TRBD1 TRBJ1-1 few TRBV27 TGTGCCAGCAGTTACGGGACAGGAACCCAAGCTTTCTTT CASSYGTGTQAFF
TRBD2 TRBJ2-7 NA TRBV5-6 TGTGCCAGCAGCCAAGCTAGCGGGGGGAACTACGAGCAGTACTTC CASSQASGGNYEQYF
NA TRBJ2-5 NA TRBV10-1 TGCGCCAGCAAGGGGGTGGAGGCGGGAGCCCAAGAGACCCAGTACTTC CASKGVEAGAQETQYF
NA TRBJ1-4 NA TRBV7-2 TGTGCCAGCAGCTCGCGTCGGAAGGACTTTAATGAAAAACTGTTTTTT CASSSRRKDFNEKLFF
NA TRBJ1-5 NA TRBV28 TGTGCCAGCAGTTTATTGGTCAGGGATCAGCCCCAGCATTTT CASSLLVRDQPQHF
TRBD1 TRBJ1-1 NA TRBV19 TGTGCCAGTAGTGCTGGACAGGGTTTTGGAAACACTGAAGCTTTCTTT CASSAGQGFGNTEAFF
NA TRBJ1-4 few TRBV3-1/TRBV3-2 TGTGCCAGCAGCCAAGGGGCCTCGTCTGAAAAACTGTTTTTT CASSQGASSEKLFF
NA TRBJ1-2 NA TRBV4-3 TGCGCCAGCAGCCAAGGGACAGCACTCTATGGCTACACCTTC CASSQGTALYGYTF
NA TRBJ1-4 once TRBV4-2 TGTGCCAGCAGCCAAGATCAGCACAGGGAGAATGAAAAACTGTTTTTT CASSQDQHRENEKLFF
NA TRBJ2-3 NA TRBV10-3 TGTGCCATCAGTGATAAGGGCTGGAGGGACGATACGCAGTATTTT CAISDKGWRDDTQYF
NA TRBJ2-7 NA TRBV5-4 TGTGCCAGCAGCTCTGCCGGGAGCAACTACGAGCAGTACTTC CASSSAGSNYEQYF
TRBD2 TRBJ2-5 large TRBV9 TGTGCCCGCCGCGGCGGGGGGGGGCCCCAAGAGACCCAGTACTTC CARRGGGGPQETQYF
TRBD1 TRBJ2-1 NA TRBV27 TGTGCCAGCAGTCCCGGGACAGGGGGGTACAATGAGCAGTTCTTC CASSPGTGGYNEQFF
TRBD1 TRBJ2-7 NA TRBV10-3 TGTGCCATCAGTGAGCAGGACAGGGGGGACTCCGAGCAGTACTTC CAISEQDRGDSEQYF
TRBD1 TRBJ1-2 NA TRBV10-3 TGTGCCATCAGTGGACAGGGGGCGGACTATGGCTACACCTTC CAISGQGADYGYTF
NA TRBJ1-6 NA TRBV9 TGTGCCAGCACCCGGGACCCGGGGGTGAATTCACCCCTCCACTTT CASTRDPGVNSPLHF
TRBD1 TRBJ2-3 NA TRBV18 TGTGCCAGCTCACCAAATTCCGGGACAGGGGGCTTAGATACGCAGTATTTT CASSPNSGTGGLDTQYF
NA TRBJ1-1 NA TRBV28 TGTGCCAGCTACGGCGACATGAACACTGAAGCTTTCTTT CASYGDMNTEAFF
TRBD1 TRBJ2-1 NA TRBV7-3 TGTGCCAGCGGCTTAACGACAGGGAAGAATGAGCAGTTCTTC CASGLTTGKNEQFF
TRBD2 TRBJ2-3 NA TRBV6-1 TGTGCCAGCAGTGAATGGGCGGGAGGAACAGATACGCAGTATTTT CASSEWAGGTDTQYF
TRBD1 TRBJ1-6 NA TRBV27 TGTGCCAGCAGTCTCGGACAGGCCCGTTCACCCCTCCACTTT CASSLGQARSPLHF
NA TRBJ2-7 NA TRBV19 TGTGCCAGTAGATTCTCCTCCGGGGACGAGCAGTACTTC CASRFSSGDEQYF
TRBD2 TRBJ2-1 NA TRBV5-1 TGCGCCAGCAGCTTAGCGGGAAGCTCCTACAATGAGCAGTTCTTC CASSLAGSSYNEQFF
NA TRBJ1-5 NA TRBV19 TGTGCCAGTAGTGAACAGGGCATCCAGCCCCAGCATTTT CASSEQGIQPQHF
TRBD1 TRBJ2-7 NA TRBV19 TGTGCCAGTAGTTTTGGCCAGGGGGACTACGAGCAGTACTTC CASSFGQGDYEQYF
NA TRBJ2-4 once TRBV28 TGTGCCAGCAGTTTTCAGGCAGGGACCAAAAACATTCAGTACTTC CASSFQAGTKNIQYF
NA TRBJ2-1 NA TRBV11-3 TGTGCCAGCAGCTTAGAGGCGGGCCGGGAGCAGTTCTTC CASSLEAGREQFF
NA TRBJ1-2 NA TRBV19 TGTGCCAGTACCCTGGGGGGGGTTGGCTACACCTTC CASTLGGVGYTF
NA TRBJ2-7 NA TRBV2 TGTGCCAGCAGGGGCCTACAGGGTTTGTCCTACGAGCAGTACTTC CASRGLQGLSYEQYF
TRBD2 TRBJ2-1 NA TRBV10-3 TGTGCCATCAGTTCTAGCGGGAGTAGGGACAATGAGCAGTTCTTC CAISSSGSRDNEQFF
TRBD1 TRBJ1-2 NA TRBV5-6 TGTGCCAGCAGCTCAGGACAGGGCCTCTATGGCTACACCTTC CASSSGQGLYGYTF
TRBD1 TRBJ1-1 NA TRBV7-3 TGTGCCAGCGGGGGACAGGGCGGTACTGAAGCTTTCTTT CASGGQGGTEAFF
NA TRBJ2-1 NA TRBV4-3 TGCGCCAGCAGCCATATGGGTAGCGAGGAGGGTGAGCAGTTCTTC CASSHMGSEEGEQFF
TRBD1 TRBJ1-5 NA TRBV7-9 TGTGCCAGCAGCCTCGGGACAGCAAATCAGCCCCAGCATTTT CASSLGTANQPQHF
NA TRBJ1-4 NA TRBV4-2 TGTGCCAGCAGCCTGGAGGGGAGGGAAAAACTGTTTTTT CASSLEGREKLFF
TRBD2 TRBJ2-7 once TRBV9 TGTGCCAGCAGCCCAGGAGCGGGGCCGACCTACGAGCAGTACTTC CASSPGAGPTYEQYF
TRBD1 TRBJ2-1 NA TRBV7-3 TGTGCCAGCAGCTCAGGGGGCCAGCAGTTCTTC CASSSGGQQFF
NA TRBJ1-1 NA TRBV27 TGTGCCAGCAGTTTCCAGGGTGTGAACACTGAAGCTTTCTTT CASSFQGVNTEAFF
NA TRBJ1-5 NA TRBV28 TGTGCCAGCAGCTTCGGGGGGGGTAGCAATCAGCCCCAGCATTTT CASSFGGGSNQPQHF
NA TRBJ1-5 NA TRBV10-1 TGCGCCAGCAACGAGGTACGGTTCAATCAGCCCCAGCATTTT CASNEVRFNQPQHF
NA TRBJ1-4 NA TRBV6-5 TGTGCCAGCTCGAAGCAAACGTGGGAAAAACTGTTTTTT CASSKQTWEKLFF
NA TRBJ2-2 NA TRBV4-3 TGCGCCAGCAGCCAAGATCTTTGGAACACCGGGGAGCTGTTTTTT CASSQDLWNTGELFF
NA TRBJ1-4 once TRBV7-8 TGTGCCAGCAGCTTAGGGCCGGAAGCAGGTGAAAAACTGTTTTTT CASSLGPEAGEKLFF
TRBD1 TRBJ2-3 NA TRBV5-1 TGCGCCAGCAGCCTCGGACAGGGGAGCCTAACTAATACGCAGTATTTT CASSLGQGSLTNTQYF
TRBD2 TRBJ2-7 NA TRBV24-1 TGTGCCACCAGTGATGGAATGCTAGCGGGAGCCCGAGAGCAGTACTTC CATSDGMLAGAREQYF
TRBD1 TRBJ1-2 NA TRBV6-5 TGTGCCAGCAGTTATCGGGTAGGGGGCAACTATGGCTACACCTTC CASSYRVGGNYGYTF
NA TRBJ2-2 NA TRBV6-6 TGTGCCAGCAGTCACCCCACAGGGAGTGCCGGGGAGCTGTTTTTT CASSHPTGSAGELFF
TRBD1 TRBJ1-1 NA TRBV5-1 TGCGCCAGCAGCCAAACACCAGGGGGCTCGGTTGCTTTCTTT CASSQTPGGSVAFF